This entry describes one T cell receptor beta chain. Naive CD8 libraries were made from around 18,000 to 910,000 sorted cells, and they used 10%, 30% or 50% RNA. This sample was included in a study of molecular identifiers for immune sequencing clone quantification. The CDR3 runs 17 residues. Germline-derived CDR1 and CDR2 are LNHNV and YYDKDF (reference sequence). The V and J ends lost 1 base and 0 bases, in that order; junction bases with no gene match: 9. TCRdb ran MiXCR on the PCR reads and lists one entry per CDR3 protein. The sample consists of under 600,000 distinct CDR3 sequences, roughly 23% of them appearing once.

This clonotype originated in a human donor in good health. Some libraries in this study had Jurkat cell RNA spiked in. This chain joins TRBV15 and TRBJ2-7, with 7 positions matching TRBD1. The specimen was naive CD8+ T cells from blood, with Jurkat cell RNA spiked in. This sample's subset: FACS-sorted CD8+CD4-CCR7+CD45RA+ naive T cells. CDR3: CATSRGHTGVPSYEQYF. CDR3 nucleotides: TGTGCCACCAGCAGAGGACATACAGGGGTGCCCTCCTACGAGCAGTACTTC.